Below, 28 T cell receptor beta chains from the same sample are listed, as sequenced in a study of lymphopenia after photon versus proton radiotherapy. Clones were read by immunoSEQ multiplex PCR, and TCRdb kept only the in-frame ones, dropping some. Seen here are fewer than 25,000 clones, roughly 91% observed once, and the top ten hold over 8.5%. The sequences come from peripheral blood, collected from a patient treated with proton-based radiotherapy. All receptors come from an older man with esophageal cancer.

This chain uses TRBV5-1 with TRBJ2-1; D remains ambiguous. CDR1 is SGHRS and CDR2 is YFSETQ in the germline V gene. CDR3 length: 13 residues. V gave up 0 bases and J gave up 4 bases, with 5 bases separating them. Here the CDR3 reads CASSLGEYNEQFF. CDR3 sequence (DNA): TGCGCCAGCAGCTTGGGGGAATACAATGAGCAGTTCTTC.

In DNA form, the CDR3 reads TGTGCCAGTAGTACATTCTCCCTGAACACTGAAGCTTTCTTT. Residues: CASSTFSLNTEAFF. The chain uses TRBV19 and TRBJ1-1, with no clear D. CDR3 length equals 14 residues. Germline V lookup: CDR1 LNHDA, CDR2 SQIVND (reference sequence). With 4 bases removed from V and 0 bases from J, the gap between germline ends came to 9 bases.

V is TRBV19 and J is TRBJ1-2; 7 nucleotides align to TRBD1. This CDR3 has 13 amino acids. CDR1 is LNHDA and CDR2 is SQIVND in the germline V gene (reference sequence). The junction had 6 bases not matched to a gene; V was cut back by 6 bases and J by 5 bases. CDR3 in amino acids: CASRNPGGYGYTF. The CDR3 region has the DNA TGTGCCAGTAGGAACCCAGGGGGTTATGGCTACACCTTC.

This sequence joins TRBV19 and TRBJ1-2; the D gene is possibly TRBD1 (5 bases). This CDR3 has 16 amino acids. The germline V and J ends were trimmed by 5 bases and 3 bases, with 19 bases remaining between them. Germline assignment: CDR1 LNHDA and CDR2 SQIVND (reference sequence). CDR3 residues: CASSPPSRGLYYGYTF. CDR3 DNA: TGTGCCAGTAGTCCGCCAAGTAGGGGACTTTACTATGGCTACACCTTC.

This clone has a single count. The chain joins TRBV9 to TRBJ2-7; no clear D. The V and J ends lost 4 bases and 0 bases respectively, with 14 bases between them. CDR3 length: 15 amino acids. The germline gives CDR1 SGDLS, CDR2 YYNGEE. DNA for the CDR3: TGTGCCAGCAGCTACGGACCCGAGAGCTCCTACGAGCAGTACTTC. Translating it yields CASSYGPESSYEQYF.

V gene TRBV29-1 combines with J gene TRBJ2-5; D not certain. CDR3 length equals 10 residues. V was trimmed by 6 bases and J by 5 bases, leaving 7 bases between them. The germline CDR1 and CDR2 sequences are SQVTM and ANQGSEA. The CDR3 reads CSVAAETQYF. The CDR3 DNA follows: TGCAGCGTGGCTGCGGAGACCCAGTACTTC.

This rearrangement joins TRBV7-9 to TRBJ2-3, with D uncertain. Looked up from germline, CDR1 is SEHNR and CDR2 is FQNEAQ (reference sequence). With 6 bases removed from V and 1 base from J, the gap between germline ends came to 8 bases. The CDR3 runs 13 residues. As DNA, the CDR3 is TGTGCCAGCAGTTTTGGTGGCACAGATACGCAGTATTTT. Its translation is CASSFGGTDTQYF.

This chain links TRBV29-1 with TRBJ1-4; TRBD1 aligns across 10 bases. Germline V gene lookup returns CDR1 SQVTM and CDR2 ANQGSEA. The V segment lost 7 bases and the J segment 8 bases; nucleotides outside the gene matches: 7. CDR3 size: 13 residues. The CDR3 spells CSGAGTGDEKLFF. The CDR3 coding sequence is TGCAGCGGGGCCGGGACAGGGGACGAAAAACTGTTTTTT. Full variable domain (remainder filled in from reference TRBV29-1 and TRBJ1-4): SAVISQKPSRDICQRGTSLTIQCQVDSQVTMMFWYRQQPGQSLTLIATANQGSEATYESGFVIDKFPISRPNLTFSTLTVSNMSPEDSSIYLCSGAGTGDEKLFFGSGTQLSVL.

The chain has TRBV7-6 and TRBJ1-5; 7 bases map to TRBD1. J was trimmed by 2 bases and V by 0 bases; bases with no gene match: 4. From germline, CDR1 is SGHVS and CDR2 FNYEAQ. The length of the CDR3 is 16 residues. The CDR3 region has the DNA TGTGCCAGCAGCTTAGCAGGGGGCAAGGGCAATCAGCCCCAGCATTTT. Its translation: CASSLAGGKGNQPQHF.

The gene calls are TRBV10-3 and TRBJ1-2; the match to TRBD1 covers 9 bases. CDR1 and CDR2 from the germline V gene are ENHRY and SYGVKD. The CDR3 sequence is 17 residues long. V shed 3 bases and J 7 bases; nucleotides not matched to a gene: 15. CDR3 sequence: CAISEGGGQGWGRGYTF. CDR3 bases: TGTGCCATCAGTGAAGGAGGGGGACAGGGATGGGGTCGTGGCTACACCTTC.

The chain is built from TRBV7-9 and TRBJ2-7, with D possibly TRBD1 on 6 matching bases. There are 14 residues in the CDR3. Germline-derived CDR1 and CDR2 are SEHNR and FQNEAQ (reference sequence). Trimming took off 3 bases at V and 6 bases at J, with 15 bases between the two ends. CDR3 sequence: CASSFTGLTGEQYF. The CDR3 nucleotides read TGTGCCAGCAGCTTCACAGGGTTAACGGGCGAGCAGTACTTC. The full variable domain, in which reference TRBV7-9 and TRBJ2-7 provide the parts outside the CDR3, is DTGVSQNPRHKITKRGQNVTFRCDPISEHNRLYWYRQTLGQGPEFLTYFQNEAQLEKSRLLSDRFSAERPKGSFSTLEIQRTEQGDSAMYLCASSFTGLTGEQYFGPGTRLTVT.

The J gene is TRBJ1-2, the V gene TRBV30; the match to TRBD1 covers 9 bases. Germline V gene data show CDR1 as GTSNPN and CDR2 as SVGIG (reference sequence). V was clipped by 5 bases and J by 8 bases; unmatched bases: 15. The CDR3 has 15 amino acids. The chain's CDR3 is CAWVRDRASLGGYTF. CDR3 DNA sequence: TGTGCCTGGGTCCGGGACAGGGCTTCTCTCGGGGGCTACACCTTC.

This clone was detected once. The rearrangement links TRBV7-9 to TRBJ2-7; D not certain. Trimming pared 1 base from V and 2 bases from J, leaving 15 bases between. The CDR3 contains 16 residues. Germline CDR1 is SEHNR and CDR2 is FQNEAQ (reference sequence). The DNA for the CDR3 is TGTGCCAGCAGCTTAGGTCCCTATCGCAGTCCCTACGAGCAGTACTTC. As protein: CASSLGPYRSPYEQYF. Together with reference TRBV7-9 and TRBJ2-7, the CDR3 gives the full variable domain: DTGVSQNPRHKITKRGQNVTFRCDPISEHNRLYWYRQTLGQGPEFLTYFQNEAQLEKSRLLSDRFSAERPKGSFSTLEIQRTEQGDSAMYLCASSLGPYRSPYEQYFGPGTRLTVT.

The CDR3 here is CASSQQGASYEQYF. The CDR3 DNA reads TGTGCCAGCAGCCAACAGGGGGCTTCCTACGAGCAGTACTTC. The chain is built from TRBV5-8 and TRBJ2-7, with 9 bases identical to TRBD1. The CDR3 sequence is 14 residues long. Germline V gene sequence: CDR1 SGHTS, CDR2 YDEGEE. V lost 4 bases to trimming and J lost 1 base; unmatched junction nucleotides: 3.

The J gene is TRBJ2-1, the V gene TRBV30; 7 bases fit TRBD2. Trimming took 2 bases from V and 12 from J; bases not matched to a gene: 7. The germline CDR1 and CDR2 sequences are GTSNPN and SVGIG (reference sequence). CDR3 length equals 12 residues. In DNA form, the CDR3 reads TGTGCCTGGAGTCCGCGACTAGCCGGGCAGTTCTTC. Protein product: CAWSPRLAGQFF.

The CDR3 DNA follows: TGCAGCGTTGAAGTGGGGGCTCAAGAGACCCAGTACTTC. It is translated as CSVEVGAQETQYF. The V and J genes are TRBV29-1 and TRBJ2-5, with D tentatively TRBD1 (6 bases). V gave up 1 base and J gave up 2 bases, with 8 bases separating them. Germline loops: CDR1 SQVTM, CDR2 ANQGSEA. The CDR3 covers 13 residues.

In DNA, the CDR3 is TGTGCCAGCAGCCGGACTAGCGGGGGCAACACCGGGGAGCTGTTTTTT. Its translation is CASSRTSGGNTGELFF. This chain connects TRBV11-3 to TRBJ2-2, with 13 nucleotides matching TRBD2. The CDR3 consists of 16 residues. Germline lookup yields CDR1 SGHNT and CDR2 YENEEA. V lost 5 bases to trimming and J lost 2 bases; unmatched junction nucleotides: 2.

This chain joins TRBV5-1 and TRBJ2-1; D could derive from TRBD1 or TRBD2 (5 bases each). CDR3 length: 14 residues. The V end lost 4 bases, the J end lost 5 bases, and 13 bases lay between the germline ends. The germline gives CDR1 SGHRS, CDR2 YFSETQ. This CDR3 reads CASSRDGVDNEQFF. CDR3 sequence (DNA): TGCGCCAGCAGCCGGGACGGGGTAGACAATGAGCAGTTCTTC. Full variable domain (outside the CDR3, taken from reference TRBV5-1 and TRBJ2-1): KAGVTQTPRYLIKTRGQQVTLSCSPISGHRSVSWYQQTPGQGLQFLFEYFSETQRNKGNFPGRFSGRQFSNSRSEMNVSTLELGDSALYLCASSRDGVDNEQFFGPGTRLTVL.

V usage is TRBV6-6 and J usage is TRBJ1-4, with TRBD1 matching over 10 bases. V trimming: 3 bases; J trimming: 6 bases; junction bases outside the gene matches: 7. Germline-derived CDR1 and CDR2 are MNHNY and SVGAGI (reference sequence). The CDR3 spans 16 residues. CDR3 bases: TGTGCCAGCAGTTATCGGAGGGGGACAGGGGATGAAAAACTGTTTTTT. This encodes CASSYRRGTGDEKLFF.

The table lists this clone with a count of one. The CDR3 nucleotides are TGCGCCAGCAGCCTGTGGGTGGGGGATACGCAGTATTTT. This gives the protein CASSLWVGDTQYF. The chain has TRBV5-1 and TRBJ2-3; D not resolved. V lost 4 bases, J lost 6 bases, and 12 bases lay in between. From germline, CDR1 is SGHRS and CDR2 YFSETQ. This CDR3 has 13 amino acids.

J is TRBJ1-2 and V is TRBV6-6; unclear D gene. The CDR3 is 14 residues long. V lost 2 bases, J lost 1 base, and 8 bases lay in between. Per the germline V gene, CDR1 is MNHNY and CDR2 is SVGAGI (reference sequence). As DNA, the CDR3 is TGTGCCAGCAGTTACGGTTTGGGTAACTATGGCTACACCTTC. It encodes CASSYGLGNYGYTF.

J is TRBJ1-4 and V is TRBV21-1; the listed D gene, TRBD1, was not tested against the DNA. TRBV21-1 is noted as a pseudogene. The length of the CDR3 is 16 residues. The CDR3 DNA reads TGTGCCAGCAGCTGGGACAGCTGGGGGACTAATGAAAAACTGTTTTTT. Translating it yields CASSWDSWGTNEKLFF.

This chain links TRBV7-3 with TRBJ2-3, with D unresolved. Deletions cut 2 bases from V and 0 bases from J, with 6 bases between. Germline values: CDR1 SGHTA, CDR2 FQGTGA. CDR3 length equals 14 residues. The CDR3 nucleotides read TGTGCCAGCAGCTTATTTCACAGCACAGATACGCAGTATTTT. This translates into CASSLFHSTDTQYF.

The V gene is TRBV14, the J gene TRBJ2-3; 7 bases map to TRBD2. V was pared by 7 bases and J by 0 bases, with 7 bases of the junction left unmatched. Germline CDR1 SGHDN, CDR2 FVKESK. The CDR3 is 15 amino acids. CDR3 coding DNA: TGTGCCAGCACTCGGGGGGATACTAGCACAGATACGCAGTATTTT. This encodes CASTRGDTSTDTQYF. The whole variable domain, remainder taken from reference TRBV14 and TRBJ2-3, is EAGVTQFPSHSVIEKGQTVTLRCDPISGHDNLYWYRRVMGKEIKFLLHFVKESKQDESGMPNNRFLAERTGGTYSTLKVQPAELEDSGVYFCASTRGDTSTDTQYFGPGTRLTVL.

V is TRBV9 and J is TRBJ2-7; 10 bases line up with TRBD2. CDR1 and CDR2 from the germline V gene are SGDLS and YYNGEE. The CDR3 extends over 15 amino acids. V was pared by 4 bases and J by 3 bases, with 7 bases of the junction left unmatched. The CDR3, as DNA: TGTGCCAGCAGCATCCACTCTAGCGGGAGCTACGAGCAGTACTTC. Protein: CASSIHSSGSYEQYF.

This clone was recorded only once. This rearrangement joins TRBV11-3 to TRBJ2-1; D call uncertain. V dropped 4 bases and J dropped 2 bases, with 6 bases sitting between them. The germline gives CDR1 SGHNT, CDR2 YENEEA. CDR3 size: 13 residues. In DNA, the CDR3 is TGTGCCAGCAGCTCACCCACCTACAATGAGCAGTTCTTC. It encodes CASSSPTYNEQFF.

The chain is built from TRBV30 and TRBJ1-4; 7 bases are shared with TRBD1. Germline V gene sequence: CDR1 GTSNPN, CDR2 SVGIG (reference sequence). Unmatched junction bases numbered 8, after V lost 0 bases and J lost 7 bases. The CDR3 sequence is 15 residues long. CDR3: CAWSVGRPGGEKLFF. Here the CDR3 DNA reads TGTGCCTGGAGTGTAGGGCGCCCAGGGGGTGAAAAACTGTTTTTT.

The chain uses TRBV7-9 and TRBJ1-2; D is perhaps TRBD1 (6 bases). The CDR3 has 14 residues. With 4 bases removed from V and 6 bases from J, the gap between germline ends came to 15 bases. CDR1 and CDR2 (germline): SEHNR, FQNEAQ (reference sequence). The CDR3 loop is CASSSRDTDHGYTF. DNA for the CDR3: TGTGCCAGCAGCTCCCGGGACACGGACCATGGCTACACCTTC.